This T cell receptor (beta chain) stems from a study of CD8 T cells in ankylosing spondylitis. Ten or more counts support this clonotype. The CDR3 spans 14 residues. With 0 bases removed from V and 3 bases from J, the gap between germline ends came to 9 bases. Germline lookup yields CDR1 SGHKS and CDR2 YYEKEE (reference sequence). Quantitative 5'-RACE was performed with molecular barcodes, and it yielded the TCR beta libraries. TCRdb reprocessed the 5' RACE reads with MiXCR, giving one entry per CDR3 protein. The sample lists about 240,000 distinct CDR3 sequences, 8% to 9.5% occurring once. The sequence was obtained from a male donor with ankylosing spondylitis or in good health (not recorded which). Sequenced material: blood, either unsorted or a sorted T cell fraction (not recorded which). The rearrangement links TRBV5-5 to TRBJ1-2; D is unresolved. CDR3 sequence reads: CASSLAGTDYGYTF. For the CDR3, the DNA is TGTGCCAGCAGCTTGGCGGGCACCGACTATGGCTACACCTTC.